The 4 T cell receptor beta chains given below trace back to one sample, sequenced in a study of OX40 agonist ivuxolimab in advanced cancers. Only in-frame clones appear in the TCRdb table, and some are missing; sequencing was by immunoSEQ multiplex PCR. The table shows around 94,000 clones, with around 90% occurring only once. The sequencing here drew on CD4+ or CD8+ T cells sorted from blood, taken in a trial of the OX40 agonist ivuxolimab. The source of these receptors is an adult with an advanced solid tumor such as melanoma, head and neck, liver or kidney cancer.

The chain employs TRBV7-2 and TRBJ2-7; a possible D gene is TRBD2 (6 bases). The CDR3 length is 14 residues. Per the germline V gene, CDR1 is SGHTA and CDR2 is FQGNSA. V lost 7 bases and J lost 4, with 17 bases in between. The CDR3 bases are TGTGCCAGCACCTTGCCGGGACTTTCATACGAGCAGTACTTC. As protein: CASTLPGLSYEQYF.

This CDR3 reads CASSAGRSLLDTQYF. The CDR3 DNA sequence: TGCGCCAGCAGTGCGGGACGGAGCCTTTTGGATACGCAGTATTTT. The chain is built from TRBV10-1 and TRBJ2-3; D assignment may be TRBD1 or TRBD2 (5 bases each). Germline values: CDR1 WNHNN, CDR2 SYGVQD (reference sequence). The CDR3 contains 15 residues. Trimming took off 4 bases at V and 6 bases at J, with 17 bases between the two ends.

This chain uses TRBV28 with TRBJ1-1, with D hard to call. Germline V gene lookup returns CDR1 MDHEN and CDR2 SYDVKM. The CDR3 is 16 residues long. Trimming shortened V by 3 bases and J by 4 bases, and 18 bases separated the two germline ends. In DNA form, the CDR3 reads TGTGCCAGCAGTTTTGGTGTCCGCCTAGAGCCCACTGAAGCTTTCTTT. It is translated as CASSFGVRLEPTEAFF.

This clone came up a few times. CDR3: CASSRRTNTGELFF. As DNA, the CDR3 is TGTGCCAGTAGTCGTAGGACGAACACCGGGGAGCTGTTTTTT. The chain recombines TRBV19 with TRBJ2-2; D is uncertain. Germline V gene lookup returns CDR1 LNHDA and CDR2 SQIVND (reference sequence). This CDR3 is built from 14 residues. V lost 5 bases and J 0 bases, leaving 7 bases between the germline ends.